The table lists the clone carrying this T cell receptor (beta chain) with a count of one. Its matching antigen is unknown. The protocol was immunoSEQ multiplex PCR, while the TCRdb copy is restricted to in-frame clones and leaves out a portion. Counted here are hundreds of thousands of clones, just over 90% occurring once; the ten biggest clones make up 3.9%. The germline V gene encodes CDR1 SNHLY and CDR2 FYNNEI. This CDR3 is built from 12 residues. Trimming took 6 bases from V and 0 from J, leaving 6 bases between them. The sample originates from a study of Ad26.COV2.S vaccination and SARS-CoV-2 variants. Findings and caveats of the study: For non-spike TCRs, breadth in vaccine recipients resembled that in placebo recipients.

The chain recombines TRBV2 with TRBJ2-7; D gene uncertain. The material was peripheral blood, obtained after recovery from COVID-19. The TCR comes from a human donor who had recovered from COVID-19. The CDR3 DNA reads as TGTGCCAGCAGGGGAACCTCCTACGAGCAGTACTTC. Its translation is CASRGTSYEQYF.